The rows below give T cell receptor beta chains drawn from one sample of a study of blood T cells in healthy people across ages. TCRdb fed the 5' RACE reads into MiXCR, producing one record per CDR3 protein. The repertoire holds approximately 800,000 distinct CDR3 sequences, with around half as singletons. Sequenced: blood. These TCRs come from a man older than 75 in good health. The CDR3 runs from the conserved cysteine through the conserved F or W. A D gene is named only where the DNA matches it firmly. Only part of the rows carry a size: once, few, many, or a class if the clone is expanded.

CDR3: CASSLGGAGFVYTF; DNA: TGTGCCAGCAGTTTAGGCGGCGCCGGGTTCGTCTACACCTTC; V: TRBV12-3/TRBV12-4; J: TRBJ1-2; size: few; D: .
CDR3: CASSVADGYTF; DNA: TGTGCCAGCAGCGTAGCGGATGGCTACACCTTC; V: TRBV9; J: TRBJ1-2; size: few; D: .
CDR3: CASSSPAPGEQYF; DNA: TGTGCCAGCAGTTCCCCCGCCCCGGGGGAGCAGTACTTC; V: TRBV6-6; J: TRBJ2-5; size: few; D: .
CDR3: CSTRQGMNTEAFF; DNA: TGCAGCACCCGACAGGGAATGAACACTGAAGCTTTCTTT; V: TRBV29-1; J: TRBJ1-1; size: few; D: TRBD1
CDR3: CSARVAGGGPGSYNEQFF; DNA: TGCAGTGCTAGGGTAGCGGGAGGGGGTCCGGGGTCCTACAATGAGCAGTTCTTC; V: TRBV20-1; J: TRBJ2-1; size: .; D: TRBD2
CDR3: CASSFLRRSYNEQFF; DNA: TGTGCCAGCAGTTTTTTGAGGAGGTCCTACAATGAGCAGTTCTTC; V: TRBV12-3/TRBV12-4; J: TRBJ2-1; size: .; D: .
CDR3: CASSEGHPIHTGELFF; DNA: TGTGCCAGCAGTGAGGGACACCCAATCCACACCGGGGAGCTGTTTTTT; V: TRBV25-1; J: TRBJ2-2; size: few; D: .
CDR3: CASMGLRGTGNIIYF; DNA: TGTGCCAGCATGGGGTTAAGGGGCACTGGAAACATCATATATTTT; V: TRBV27; J: TRBJ1-3; size: .; D: .
CDR3: CAISGRTSGSNEQYF; DNA: TGTGCCATCAGTGGACGGACTAGCGGGAGCAACGAGCAGTACTTC; V: TRBV10-3; J: TRBJ2-7; size: .; D: TRBD2
CDR3: CATHRLPWGSTEAFF; DNA: TGTGCCACCCACCGACTCCCTTGGGGGAGCACTGAAGCTTTCTTT; V: TRBV27; J: TRBJ1-1; size: .; D: .
CDR3: CSVAQRNTEAFF; DNA: TGCAGCGTTGCGCAGAGGAACACTGAAGCTTTCTTT; V: TRBV29-1; J: TRBJ1-1; size: few; D: .
CDR3: CSASISSLSYNEQFF; DNA: TGCAGTGCTAGTATTAGCAGTCTAAGCTACAATGAGCAGTTCTTC; V: TRBV20-1; J: TRBJ2-1; size: .; D: .
CDR3: CASSLSGTGAPYGQYF; DNA: TGTGCCAGCAGCTTATCCGGGACAGGGGCCCCCTACGGGCAGTACTTC; V: TRBV7-2; J: TRBJ2-7; size: .; D: TRBD1
CDR3: CASRTDSLDGYTF; DNA: TGCGCCAGCAGAACGGACAGCCTAGATGGCTACACCTTC; V: TRBV5-1; J: TRBJ1-2; size: few; D: .
CDR3: CASSEFPGRSLSYNEQFF; DNA: TGTGCCAGCAGTGAATTCCCAGGGAGGTCCCTCTCCTACAATGAGCAGTTCTTC; V: TRBV6-1; J: TRBJ2-1; size: .; D: .
CDR3: CASRDLAGRDEQFF; DNA: TGCGCCAGCAGAGACCTAGCGGGTAGAGATGAGCAGTTCTTC; V: TRBV5-1; J: TRBJ2-1; size: once; D: TRBD2
CDR3: CASSYSGTANYEQYF; DNA: TGTGCCAGCAGTTACTCGGGGACGGCGAATTACGAGCAGTACTTC; V: TRBV6-6; J: TRBJ2-7; size: .; D: .
CDR3: CASSGDRGTYGYTF; DNA: TGTGCCAGCAGCGGGGACAGGGGGACCTATGGCTACACCTTC; V: TRBV14; J: TRBJ1-2; size: .; D: TRBD1
CDR3: CASSERNEQYF; DNA: TGTGCCAGCAGTGAGCGTAACGAGCAGTACTTC; V: TRBV25-1; J: TRBJ2-7; size: .; D: .
CDR3: CASSQDRYSTQYF; DNA: TGTGCCAGCAGCCAAGATCGATACTCGACCCAGTACTTC; V: TRBV3-1; J: TRBJ2-5; size: .; D: .
CDR3: CAIVNKYNEQFF; DNA: TGTGCCATCGTTAATAAATACAATGAGCAGTTCTTC; V: TRBV10-3; J: TRBJ2-1; size: few; D: .
CDR3: CASSFGALSYNEQFF; DNA: TGCGCCAGCAGCTTTGGGGCCCTCTCCTACAATGAGCAGTTCTTC; V: TRBV5-1; J: TRBJ2-1; size: .; D: .
CDR3: CASRKEAGDNEQFF; DNA: TGTGCCAGCAGGAAGGAGGCAGGGGACAATGAGCAGTTCTTC; V: TRBV25-1; J: TRBJ2-1; size: .; D: .
CDR3: CASSLAQFREGKYEQYF; DNA: TGTGCCAGCAGCTTAGCGCAATTTCGGGAGGGGAAGTACGAGCAGTACTTC; V: TRBV7-9; J: TRBJ2-7; size: .; D: TRBD2
CDR3: CASSLAGILYGYTF; DNA: TGTGCCAGCAGCTTAGCGGGGATACTCTATGGCTACACCTTC; V: TRBV7-9; J: TRBJ1-2; size: few; D: .
CDR3: CASSLSSREQPRVHRYAYF; DNA: TGTGCCAGCAGCTTATCGTCCCGGGAGCAACCTAGGGTGCACAGATACGCGTATTTT; V: TRBV11-2; J: TRBJ2-3; size: few; D: .
CDR3: CASSYGGLNTEAFF; DNA: TGTGCCAGCAGTTACGGGGGGCTGAACACTGAAGCTTTCTTT; V: TRBV6-6; J: TRBJ1-1; size: few; D: .
CDR3: CASRAGAGDHSGANVLTF; DNA: TGTGCCAGCAGGGCCGGGGCAGGGGATCACTCTGGGGCCAACGTCCTGACTTTC; V: TRBV9; J: TRBJ2-6; size: .; D: .
CDR3: CASRFQGNEQFF; DNA: TGTGCCAGCCGTTTTCAAGGGAATGAGCAGTTCTTC; V: TRBV7-9; J: TRBJ2-1; size: few; D: .
CDR3: CASSPSAGVGYEQYF; DNA: TGTGCCAGCAGCCCTTCGGCGGGAGTTGGGTACGAGCAGTACTTC; V: TRBV14; J: TRBJ2-7; size: .; D: TRBD2
CDR3: CAWSSPGGDAYF; DNA: TGTGCCTGGAGTTCACCTGGGGGAGACGCGTATTTT; V: TRBV30; J: TRBJ2-3; size: .; D: .
CDR3: CSVTFPLSGGRRETQYF; DNA: TGCAGTGTAACGTTCCCCCTCAGCGGCGGGAGACGAGAGACCCAGTACTTC; V: TRBV20-1; J: TRBJ2-5; size: once; D: TRBD2
CDR3: CASSLDGIAGYTF; DNA: TGTGCCAGCAGCTTGGACGGTATCGCTGGCTACACCTTC; V: TRBV7-9; J: TRBJ1-2; size: .; D: .
CDR3: CSVGADYGYTF; DNA: TGCAGCGTCGGGGCAGACTATGGCTACACCTTC; V: TRBV29-1; J: TRBJ1-2; size: many; D: .
CDR3: CSASDPTSGYNEQFF; DNA: TGCAGTGCTAGTGACCCCACTAGCGGTTACAATGAGCAGTTCTTC; V: TRBV20-1; J: TRBJ2-1; size: few; D: TRBD2
CDR3: CASSLGGLHRYAYF; DNA: TGTGCCAGCTCACTGGGAGGGCTGCACAGATACGCGTATTTT; V: TRBV18; J: TRBJ2-3; size: .; D: TRBD2
CDR3: CSVSIPGGNYGYTF; DNA: TGCAGTGTTTCCATCCCAGGGGGAAACTATGGCTACACCTTC; V: TRBV20-1; J: TRBJ1-2; size: .; D: TRBD1
CDR3: CASSLKNQETQYF; DNA: TGTGCCAGCAGCCTAAAGAACCAAGAGACCCAGTACTTC; V: TRBV5-4; J: TRBJ2-5; size: .; D: .
CDR3: CASSKQGSMSEQYF; DNA: TGTGCCAGCAGCAAACAGGGGAGTATGAGCGAGCAGTACTTC; V: TRBV2; J: TRBJ2-7; size: .; D: TRBD1
CDR3: CAISESRAGVNEAFF; DNA: TGTGCCATCAGTGAGTCGAGAGCAGGGGTGAATGAAGCTTTCTTT; V: TRBV10-3; J: TRBJ1-1; size: .; D: .
CDR3: CSVGGVGTSGRTDTQYF; DNA: TGCAGCGTCGGTGGGGTAGGGACTAGCGGGAGAACAGATACGCAGTATTTT; V: TRBV29-1; J: TRBJ2-3; size: .; D: TRBD2
CDR3: CASSPTSGSPGHEQFF; DNA: TGTGCCAGCAGCCCGACTAGCGGGAGCCCGGGCCATGAGCAGTTCTTC; V: TRBV7-3; J: TRBJ2-1; size: few; D: TRBD2
CDR3: CANSGSGRGETQYF; DNA: TGTGCCAACAGCGGTAGCGGGAGAGGGGAGACCCAGTACTTC; V: TRBV7-2; J: TRBJ2-5; size: .; D: TRBD2
CDR3: CAISGTGTSGNYEQYF; DNA: TGTGCCATCAGTGGGACCGGGACTAGCGGAAACTACGAGCAGTACTTC; V: TRBV10-3; J: TRBJ2-7; size: .; D: TRBD2
CDR3: CASSLDLAGISEQYF; DNA: TGTGCCAGCAGCTTAGATCTGGCGGGAATTAGCGAGCAGTACTTC; V: TRBV11-2; J: TRBJ2-7; size: .; D: .
CDR3: CASSDSGGDNQPQHF; DNA: TGTGCCAGCAGTGACTCGGGGGGAGACAATCAGCCCCAGCATTTT; V: TRBV6-4; J: TRBJ1-5; size: .; D: .
CDR3: CASSLEGADNQPQHF; DNA: TGCGCCAGCAGCTTAGAGGGGGCGGACAATCAGCCCCAGCATTTT; V: TRBV5-1; J: TRBJ1-5; size: .; D: TRBD1